Each of the 3 T cell receptor beta chains below was sequenced from the same sample in a study of shared clonotypes between healthy human individuals. Assay: immunoSEQ multiplex PCR; the TCRdb copy retains only in-frame clones and omits some. The sample contains about 500,000 clones, 60% to 80% of which appear only once. Sequencing was carried out using PBMCs. These receptors were collected from a woman aged 40-49 years in good health. Some clones in this sample may be carry-over from other donors' samples.

This chain links TRBV30 with TRBJ1-3; 9 bases align to TRBD1. Germline V lookup: CDR1 GTSNPN, CDR2 SVGIG (reference sequence). J was trimmed by 0 bases and V by 3 bases; bases with no gene match: 9. This CDR3 has 17 residues. The CDR3 coding sequence is TGTGCCTGGAGCGACCCGGGACAGGGATTCTCTGGAAACACCATATATTTT. As protein: CAWSDPGQGFSGNTIYF.

This clone was picked up one time. The chain is built from TRBV4-1 and TRBJ2-1, with D possibly being TRBD1 or TRBD2 (5 bases each). Germline V lookup: CDR1 MGHRA, CDR2 YSYEKL. With 5 bases removed from V and 8 bases from J, the gap between germline ends came to 22 bases. The CDR3 extends over 16 amino acids. The CDR3 spells CASSSRRDPNLDEQFF. DNA for the CDR3: TGCGCCAGCAGCTCGCGACGGGACCCCAACTTGGATGAGCAGTTCTTC.

This clone was recorded a few times. The chain recombines TRBV29-1 with TRBJ2-1, with D tentatively TRBD1 or TRBD2 (6 bases each). The length of the CDR3 is 14 residues. The germline V gene encodes CDR1 SQVTM and CDR2 ANQGSEA. V shed 1 base and J shed 4 bases, with 11 bases lying between them. The CDR3 loop is CSVEGEGGYNEQFF. In DNA form, the CDR3 reads TGCAGCGTTGAAGGAGAAGGGGGGTACAATGAGCAGTTCTTC.